The source of this TCR beta chain is a study of blood T cell repertoires in COVID-19. The CDR3 extends over 17 amino acids. V lost 3 bases to trimming and J lost 1 base; unmatched junction nucleotides: 8. Germline V gene data show CDR1 as SGHTA and CDR2 as FQGNSA. The authors' processing: Estimates of nucleated cell counts were drawn from the amplification of reference gene primers. Sequenced by immunoSEQ multiplex PCR; TCRdb stores in-frame clones only, minus some. V and J calls plus clone size are reproduced from that table; the DNA served to infer D and trimming. The profile shows 250,000 to 300,000 clones, roughly 93% of them singletons. The study drew participants aged 18 to 89 years from 20 to 30 US areas. Cohort placement rested on clinical history that participants reported themselves.

The chain couples TRBV7-2 to TRBJ2-3; TRBD2 aligns across 9 bases. The sample consisted of PBMCs or T cells enriched from blood (not recorded which). This TCR was sampled from a woman aged 40-49 years with acute COVID-19. The CDR3: CASSFRAGGPGTDTQYF. CDR3 coding DNA: TGTGCCAGCAGCTTTAGGGCGGGAGGGCCTGGCACAGATACGCAGTATTTT.